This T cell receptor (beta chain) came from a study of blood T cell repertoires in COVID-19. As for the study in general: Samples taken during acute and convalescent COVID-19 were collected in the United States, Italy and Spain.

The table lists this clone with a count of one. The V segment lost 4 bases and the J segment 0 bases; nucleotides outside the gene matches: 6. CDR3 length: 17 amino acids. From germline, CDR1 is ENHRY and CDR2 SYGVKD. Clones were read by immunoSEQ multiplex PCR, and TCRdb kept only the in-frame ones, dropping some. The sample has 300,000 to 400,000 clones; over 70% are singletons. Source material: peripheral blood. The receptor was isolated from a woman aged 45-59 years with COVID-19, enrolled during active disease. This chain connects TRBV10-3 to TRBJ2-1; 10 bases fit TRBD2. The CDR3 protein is CAISVPASGSSYNEQFF. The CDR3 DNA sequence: TGTGCCATCAGTGTCCCGGCTAGCGGGAGCTCCTACAATGAGCAGTTCTTC.